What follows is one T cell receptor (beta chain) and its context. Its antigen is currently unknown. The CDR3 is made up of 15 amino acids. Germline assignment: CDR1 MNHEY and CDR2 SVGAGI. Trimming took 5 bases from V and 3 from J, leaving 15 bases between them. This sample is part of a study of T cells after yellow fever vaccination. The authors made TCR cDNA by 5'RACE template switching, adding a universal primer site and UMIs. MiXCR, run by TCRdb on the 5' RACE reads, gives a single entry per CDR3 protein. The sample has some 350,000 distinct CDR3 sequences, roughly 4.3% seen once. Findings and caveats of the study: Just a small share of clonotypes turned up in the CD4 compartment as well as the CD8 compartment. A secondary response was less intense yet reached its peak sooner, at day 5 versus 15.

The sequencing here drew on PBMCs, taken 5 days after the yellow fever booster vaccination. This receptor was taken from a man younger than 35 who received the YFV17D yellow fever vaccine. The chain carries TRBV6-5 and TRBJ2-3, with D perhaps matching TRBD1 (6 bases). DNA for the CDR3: TGTGCCAGCAGTCGAACAGGGTTGATTACAGATACGCAGTATTTT. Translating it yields CASSRTGLITDTQYF.